The next 20 T cell receptor beta chains were all read from a single sample in a study of vaccination and CD4 T cells after COVID-19. These receptors have no known antigen. Sequencing of the DNA from cultured CD4+ T cells was carried out with the Oncomine TCR Beta short-read assay. Each CDR3 protein gets one entry after TCRdb re-called the PCR reads with MiXCR. Of roughly 4,500 distinct CDR3 sequences in the sample, roughly 50% are singletons; the top ten hold roughly 19%. Noted treatment: roughly ten-day PBMC culture with coronavirus spike peptide pools or control peptides (ViraFEST assay). Sequenced material: CD4+ T cells from blood, cultured in vitro. These receptors came from a human donor who had recovered from COVID-19.

This clonotype has more than one count but fewer than ten. V gene TRBV20-1 combines with J gene TRBJ1-3; TRBD1 agrees at 7 bases. Germline lookup yields CDR1 DFQATT and CDR2 SNEGSKA (reference sequence). This CDR3 is built from 15 residues. J lost 0 bases, V lost 6 bases, and 8 bases had no gene match. CDR3 nucleotide sequence: TGCAGTGCAAAAGGACAGGATGGCTCTGGAAACACCATATATTTT. Amino acids: CSAKGQDGSGNTIYF.

This clonotype was counted between two and nine times. The V and J genes are TRBV20-1 and TRBJ2-7; no firm D call. The CDR3 is made up of 12 amino acids. Germline V gives CDR1 DFQATT, CDR2 SNEGSKA (reference sequence). DNA of the CDR3: TGCAGCGCTGGACGGAAATACTACGAGCAGTACTTC. Translating gives CSAGRKYYEQYF.

This rearrangement joins TRBV12-3 or TRBV12-4 to TRBJ2-5; the D is unclear. With 1 base removed from V and 5 bases from J, the gap between germline ends came to 5 bases. The CDR3 totals 12 residues. The CDR3 protein is CASSLVWETQYF. The CDR3 DNA reads TGTGCCAGCAGTTTAGTATGGGAGACCCAGTACTTC.

The V call is TRBV19, the J call TRBJ2-7; 7 nucleotides agree with TRBD1. Germline CDR1 and CDR2: LNHDA and SQIVND (reference sequence). J was trimmed by 5 bases and V by 4 bases; bases with no gene match: 5. The CDR3 is 13 amino acids. CDR3 region: CASSTATGNEQYF. In nucleotides, the CDR3 is TGTGCCAGTAGTACCGCGACAGGGAACGAGCAGTACTTC. Full variable domain (remainder filled in from reference TRBV19 and TRBJ2-7): DGGITQSPKYLFRKEGQNVTLSCEQNLNHDAMYWYRQDPGQGLRLIYYSQIVNDFQKGDIAEGYSVSREKKESFPLTVTSAQKNPTAFYLCASSTATGNEQYFGPGTRLTVT.

This sequence joins TRBV5-1 and TRBJ1-1; D is ambiguous. Trimming shortened V by 0 bases and J by 7 bases, and 13 bases separated the two germline ends. Germline CDR1 is SGHRS and CDR2 is YFSETQ. The CDR3 totals 14 residues. This chain's CDR3 is CASSLVVEGGEAFF. CDR3 bases: TGCGCCAGCAGCTTGGTGGTGGAAGGCGGTGAAGCTTTCTTT.

The chain employs TRBV20-1 and TRBJ1-2; no clear D gene. This CDR3 is 12 amino acids long. Germline V CDR1 and CDR2: DFQATT, SNEGSKA (reference sequence). Trimming shortened V by 6 bases and J by 10 bases, and 18 bases separated the two germline ends. The CDR3 DNA sequence: TGCAGTGCCTCGACTGCGAACTTCCTCTACACCTTC. Translated: CSASTANFLYTF.

This chain connects TRBV20-1 to TRBJ2-1, with D maybe TRBD2 (6 bases). The CDR3 loop spans 15 amino acids. V lost 6 bases and J 3 bases, leaving 18 bases between the germline ends. Germline V gene lookup returns CDR1 DFQATT and CDR2 SNEGSKA (reference sequence). In DNA, the CDR3 is TGCAGTGCCACGGTAGGGCTAGCGAACTACAATGAGCAGTTCTTC. Translated, it gives CSATVGLANYNEQFF.

This clonotype was picked up one time. The chain combines TRBV7-8 with TRBJ2-1; 12 positions match TRBD2. Germline CDR1 and CDR2: SGHVS and FQNEAQ. J lost 5 bases, V lost 5 bases, and 4 bases had no gene match. The CDR3 spans 15 residues. For the CDR3, the DNA is TGTGCCAGCAGCACGGCTAGCGGGGGGGACAATGAGCAGTTCTTC. This codes for CASSTASGGDNEQFF.

This clonotype was recorded once. The chain combines TRBV20-1 with TRBJ2-7; 11 positions match TRBD2. This CDR3 has 14 amino acids. Germline V gene data show CDR1 as DFQATT and CDR2 as SNEGSKA (reference sequence). V shed 4 bases and J 3 bases; nucleotides not matched to a gene: 5. CDR3 in DNA: TGCAGTGCTAATAGCGGGAGGGCCGTCTACGAGCAGTACTTC. Encoded protein: CSANSGRAVYEQYF.

The rearrangement uses TRBV20-1 and TRBJ2-7; 9 positions agree with TRBD2. In germline, CDR1 is DFQATT, CDR2 SNEGSKA (reference sequence). CDR3 length equals 14 residues. Trimming cost V 6 bases and J 3 bases; bases outside gene matches: 9. The CDR3 sequence is CSASLPSGNYEQYF. CDR3 coding DNA: TGCAGTGCGTCACTCCCTAGCGGGAACTACGAGCAGTACTTC.

The chain combines TRBV19 with TRBJ2-3; perhaps TRBD2 as D (5 bases). CDR1 is LNHDA and CDR2 is SQIVND in the germline V gene (reference sequence). CDR3 length equals 15 residues. Between the trimmed V and J ends, which lost 1 base and 0 bases, there was a span of 8 bases. The CDR3 DNA sequence: TGTGCCAGTAGTATAGCCTCGGGGAGCACAGATACGCAGTATTTT. Its translation is CASSIASGSTDTQYF. Variable domain in full (rest from reference TRBV19 and TRBJ2-3): DGGITQSPKYLFRKEGQNVTLSCEQNLNHDAMYWYRQDPGQGLRLIYYSQIVNDFQKGDIAEGYSVSREKKESFPLTVTSAQKNPTAFYLCASSIASGSTDTQYFGPGTRLTVL.

This clonotype is labeled medium-sized. The genes are TRBV7-8 and TRBJ1-6, with TRBD1 matching over 7 bases. The CDR3 consists of 15 residues. Germline V gene lookup returns CDR1 SGHVS and CDR2 FQNEAQ. Trimming at V came to 5 bases and at J to 2 bases, leaving 3 bases not matched to a gene. The DNA of the CDR3 is TGTGCCAGCAGCCTGGACAGGCCCTATAATTCACCCCTCCACTTT. Its protein product is CASSLDRPYNSPLHF.

This clonotype was recorded a few times. This chain uses TRBV2 with TRBJ1-6; possibly TRBD1 for D (5 bases). The CDR3 loop spans 14 amino acids. Germline V gene lookup returns CDR1 SNHLY and CDR2 FYNNEI. V was clipped by 3 bases and J by 6 bases, with 9 bases between them. The CDR3 DNA reads TGTGCCAGCAGTGACGACAGCCGTAATTCACCCCTCCACTTT. Translation gives CASSDDSRNSPLHF.

The V call is TRBV20-1, the J call TRBJ2-1, with TRBD2 matching over 14 bases. CDR3 length: 14 amino acids. J gave up 8 bases and V 5 bases, and 5 bases lay outside the gene matches. The germline CDR1 and CDR2 sequences are DFQATT and SNEGSKA (reference sequence). The CDR3 DNA is TGCAGTGCTCGAGGGACTAGCGGGAGACATGAGCAGTTCTTC. Translation gives CSARGTSGRHEQFF.

This clonotype was seen a handful of times. This chain joins TRBV6-5 and TRBJ1-2; 9 nucleotides line up with TRBD1. This CDR3 is built from 15 residues. Germline CDR1 and CDR2: MNHEY and SVGAGI. V lost 2 bases and J lost 8; bases outside the gene matches: 9. CDR3 DNA sequence: TGTGCCAGCAGTTACCTTTACGACAGGGGGGGGGGCTACACCTTC. Its translation: CASSYLYDRGGGYTF.

This chain connects TRBV28 to TRBJ1-4; TRBD1 aligns across 8 bases. The CDR3 extends over 16 amino acids. The trim removed 8 bases at V and 4 bases at J, leaving 12 bases unmatched. Per the germline V gene, CDR1 is MDHEN and CDR2 is SYDVKM. CDR3 protein: CASGTVKQGGNEKLFF. The CDR3, as DNA: TGTGCCAGCGGCACAGTGAAACAGGGGGGTAATGAAAAACTGTTTTTT.

The chain couples TRBV18 to TRBJ2-7, with 7 bases matching TRBD2. The germline gives CDR1 KGHSH, CDR2 LQKENI. J lost 7 bases, V lost 1 base, and 10 bases had no gene match. The CDR3 is made up of 15 amino acids. The CDR3 sequence: CASSPRGREFGEQYF. The DNA of the CDR3 is TGTGCCAGCTCACCACGAGGGCGGGAGTTCGGAGAGCAGTACTTC.

The chain employs TRBV2 and TRBJ2-7; the match to TRBD2 covers 8 bases. This CDR3 is 11 amino acids long. The germline gives CDR1 SNHLY, CDR2 FYNNEI. V lost 2 bases and J lost 9; bases outside the gene matches: 0. The CDR3 DNA reads TGTGCCAGCAGTGAACGGGGGGGGCAGTACTTC. Amino acids: CASSERGGQYF. Full variable domain (outside the CDR3, taken from reference TRBV2 and TRBJ2-7): EPEVTQTPSHQVTQMGQEVILRCVPISNHLYFYWYRQILGQKVEFLVSFYNNEISEKSEIFDDQFSVERPDGSNFTLKIRSTKLEDSAMYFCASSERGGQYFGPGTRLTVT.

This clonotype has more than one count but fewer than ten. The chain employs TRBV28 and TRBJ1-6, with 9 positions matching TRBD1. The CDR3 is 17 residues long. Per germline, CDR1 MDHEN and CDR2 SYDVKM. V shed 6 bases, J shed 9 bases, and the junction held 15 bases outside the gene matches. The CDR3 reads CASRRQGERLSLSPLHF. As DNA, the CDR3 is TGTGCCAGCAGGCGACAGGGGGAAAGGCTCTCGCTTTCACCCCTCCACTTT.

This clonotype occurred a few times. This rearrangement joins TRBV11-2 to TRBJ2-7; the match to TRBD1 covers 8 bases. The CDR3 length is 15 residues. V gave up 5 bases and J gave up 6 bases; unmatched junction bases: 12. Germline V gives CDR1 SGHAT, CDR2 FQNNGV. The CDR3 sequence: CASSERQGSISEQYF. CDR3 nucleotide sequence: TGTGCCAGCAGCGAACGACAGGGGTCCATATCCGAGCAGTACTTC.